Listed below are T cell receptor beta chains from one sample, sequenced in a study of CD8 T cells in ankylosing spondylitis. TCRdb passed the 5' RACE reads through MiXCR, listing each CDR3 protein once. The sample holds about 160,000 distinct CDR3 sequences, roughly 18% seen once. Sequenced sample: blood, either unsorted or a sorted T cell fraction (not recorded which). Receptors were obtained from a male donor with ankylosing spondylitis or in good health (not recorded which). Each CDR3 is given with its conserved first and last residue. The D gene is left open where the match is weak. Size tells how often a clone was seen (once, few, many) or the class of an expanded clone, and some rows leave it out.

J | V | size | D | CDR3 | DNA
TRBJ1-1 | TRBV30 | - | - | CAFGGGSNTEAF | -
TRBJ2-1 | TRBV7-2 | many | TRBD2 | CASSLLALAGVNEQFF | TGTGCCAGCAGCTTACTTGCACTAGCGGGAGTTAATGAGCAGTTCTTC
TRBJ2-2 | TRBV28 | many | - | CASSRDTWSNTGELFF | TGTGCCAGCAGCCGTGATACTTGGTCGAACACCGGGGAGCTGTTTTTT
TRBJ1-2 | TRBV19 | - | - | CASSRQAGGYGYTF | TGTGCCAGTAGTCGACAGGCCGGTGGCTATGGCTACACCTTC
TRBJ2-1 | TRBV20-1 | few | - | CSAKGGDEQFF | TGCAGTGCTAAAGGGGGGGATGAGCAGTTCTTC
TRBJ2-1 | TRBV18 | - | TRBD2 | CASSPPGLGANEQFF | TGTGCCAGCTCACCACCGGGACTAGGCGCCAATGAGCAGTTCTTC
TRBJ1-1 | TRBV28 | many | - | CASSLTVEAAFF | TGTGCCAGCAGTTTGACCGTGGAGGCGGCTTTCTTT
TRBJ1-3 | TRBV29-1 | many | - | CSVEDRTSGNTIYF | TGCAGCGTTGAAGACAGGACCTCTGGAAACACCATATATTTT
TRBJ2-1 | TRBV2 | many | TRBD2 | CASSDGLAGSEDEQFF | TGTGCCAGCAGTGACGGACTAGCGGGGTCCGAGGATGAGCAGTTCTTC
TRBJ2-1 | TRBV20-1 | few | TRBD2 | CSARAPIAGGPDEQFF | TGCAGTGCTAGAGCGCCTATAGCGGGAGGGCCGGATGAGCAGTTCTTC
TRBJ2-1 | TRBV5-1 | - | - | CASDLDGTSDEQFF | TGCGCCAGCGATCTCGACGGGACAAGCGATGAGCAGTTCTTC
TRBJ2-5 | TRBV29-1 | few | - | CSVEDRGTVETQYF | TGCAGCGTTGAAGATCGGGGCACGGTGGAGACCCAGTACTTC
TRBJ1-5 | TRBV28 | - | - | CASSFTGRHQPQHF | TGTGCCAGCAGTTTCACCGGGAGACATCAGCCCCAGCATTTT
TRBJ2-1 | TRBV20-1 | - | - | CCARSGTFGSQVEQFF | TGCTGTGCTAGATCCGGGACTTTTGGTAGCCAAGTTGAGCAGTTCTTC
TRBJ1-1 | TRBV19 | few | - | CASTEGGLNTEAFF | TGTGCCAGTACCGAGGGAGGGCTCAACACTGAAGCTTTCTTT
TRBJ1-5 | TRBV20-1 | few | - | CSASSPARPNQPQHF | TGCAGTGCATCCTCTCCCGCCCGGCCCAATCAGCCCCAGCATTTT
TRBJ1-5 | TRBV27 | - | TRBD1 | CASRADRGQPQHF | TGTGCCAGCAGAGCAGACAGGGGCCAGCCCCAGCATTTT
TRBJ2-3 | TRBV2 | - | TRBD2 | CASSGRVNGGSSADTQYF | TGTGCCAGCAGTGGCCGGGTAAACGGCGGGAGTAGTGCAGATACGCAGTATTTT